The sample holds a few counts of the clone carrying this T cell receptor beta chain. Antigen unknown. Next came a second PCR, run for about 7 to 12 cycles, which used a sample-barcoded 5' primer along with a J-beta primer mix. Each cDNA molecule was tagged by a template-switch adaptor with 12 random nucleotides. MiXCR, run by TCRdb on the 5' RACE reads, gives a single entry per CDR3 protein. This table has 1.5 million to 2 million distinct CDR3 sequences, 40% to 55% appearing once. The sample originates from a study of blood T cells in healthy people across ages. V lost 5 bases and J 5 bases, leaving 15 bases between the germline ends. The CDR3 consists of 15 residues. Looked up from germline, CDR1 is SEHNR and CDR2 is FQNEAQ (reference sequence). Points from the study as a whole: Diversity of TCR beta correlated strongly with naive T cell percentage. In long-lived donors, naive CD4+ cell counts and diversity exceeded those of aged donors.

Extraction yielded at least 6 micrograms of total RNA per sample. Sequencing was performed on blood. This sequence originates from a woman in her 40s in good health. The gene calls are TRBV7-9 and TRBJ1-4; TRBD1 is a possible D gene (6 bases). The DNA for the CDR3 is TGTGCCAGCAGCGTCACCGGGACAAGGAATGAAAAACTGTTTTTT. It yields the protein CASSVTGTRNEKLFF.